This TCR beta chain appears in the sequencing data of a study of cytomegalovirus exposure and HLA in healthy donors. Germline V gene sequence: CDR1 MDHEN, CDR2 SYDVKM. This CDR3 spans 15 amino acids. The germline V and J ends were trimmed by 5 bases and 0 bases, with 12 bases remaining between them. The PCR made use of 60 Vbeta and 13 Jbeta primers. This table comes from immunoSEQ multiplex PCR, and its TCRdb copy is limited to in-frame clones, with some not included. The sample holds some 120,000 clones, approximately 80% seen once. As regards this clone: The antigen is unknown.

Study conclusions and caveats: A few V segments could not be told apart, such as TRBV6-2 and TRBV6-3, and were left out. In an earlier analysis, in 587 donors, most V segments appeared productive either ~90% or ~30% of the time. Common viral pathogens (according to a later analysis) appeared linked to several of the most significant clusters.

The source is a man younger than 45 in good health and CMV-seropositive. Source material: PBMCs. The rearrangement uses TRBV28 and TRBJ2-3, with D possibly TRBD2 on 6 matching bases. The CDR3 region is CASSRLVSSTDTQYF. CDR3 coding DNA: TGTGCCAGCAGTCGACTAGTCTCTAGCACAGATACGCAGTATTTT.